Sequencing of this TCR beta chain was carried out in a study of metastatic and nonmetastatic thyroid tumors. General observations from the study: Malignant thyroid tumors reportedly exceeded benign nodules significantly in TCR beta diversity, with the difference appearing in blood and tumor.

CDR1 is LGHNA, CDR2 YNFKEQ, per germline. The CDR3 loop spans 17 amino acids. The ends were cut back, 8 bases at V and 2 bases at J, with 22 bases in the middle. From the PCR reads, TCRdb re-called clones with MiXCR. The data hold tens of thousands of clones, with 18% observed a single time. Until they underwent thyroid surgery, no patient had received any treatment. For this clone: Its antigen is unidentified.

Sequenced: blood. This TCR came from a female donor with papillary thyroid cancer or a benign thyroid nodule (not recorded which). Some clones in this sample may be carry-over from other donors' samples. This sequence joins TRBV4-2 and TRBJ1-3; TRBD1 is a possible D gene (6 bases). CDR3 in DNA: TGTGCCAGCGGATCGCCTCACTCTGCAGGGGCTGGAAACACCATATATTTT. The encoded protein is CASGSPHSAGAGNTIYF.